This entry lists 21 T cell receptor beta chains sequenced from one sample in a study of blood T cell repertoires in COVID-19. TCRdb keeps only in-frame clones here, not all; method: immunoSEQ multiplex PCR. The table has around 100,000 clones, more than 65% seen once. Sequences were obtained from peripheral blood. These receptors were taken from an older man with active or convalescent COVID-19.

The rearrangement joins TRBV19 to TRBJ2-6; maybe TRBD1 (5 bases). Trimming cost V 2 bases and J 2 bases, with 13 bases left between them. Germline assignment: CDR1 LNHDA and CDR2 SQIVND (reference sequence). The CDR3 contains 17 residues. The CDR3, as DNA: TGTGCCAGTAGTATAAATTCAGGGTTGGCTGGGGCCAACGTCCTGACTTTC. Translated: CASSINSGLAGANVLTF.

CDR3 coding DNA: TGTGCCAGCTGGTCAGACTCAAACACTGAAGCTTTCTTT. Its protein is CASWSDSNTEAFF. The V and J genes are TRBV6-5 and TRBJ1-1; the D is unclear. This CDR3 region has 13 residues. Deletions cut 8 bases from V and 2 bases from J, with 12 bases between. Germline loops: CDR1 MNHEY, CDR2 SVGAGI.

There are a few counts of this clone. The V and J genes are TRBV9 and TRBJ2-3, with 11 bases aligning to TRBD2. The germline gives CDR1 SGDLS, CDR2 YYNGEE. The length of the CDR3 is 15 residues. With 4 bases clipped from V and 5 bases from J, the junction kept 6 bases outside the gene matches. CDR3 amino acids: CASSLRLAGLDTQYF. The DNA of the CDR3 is TGTGCCAGCAGCCTACGACTAGCGGGACTAGATACGCAGTATTTT.

The chain couples TRBV11-2 to TRBJ2-1, with D possibly being TRBD2 (5 bases). The CDR3 consists of 15 residues. V lost 7 bases and J lost 4, with 17 bases in between. Germline V gene lookup returns CDR1 SGHAT and CDR2 FQNNGV. CDR3 region: CASTAGVSVYNEQFF. CDR3 nucleotide sequence: TGTGCCAGCACCGCCGGGGTATCGGTGTACAATGAGCAGTTCTTC. The complete variable domain, with remaining parts taken from reference TRBV11-2 and TRBJ2-1, reads EAGVAQSPRYKIIEKRQSVAFWCNPISGHATLYWYQQILGQGPKLLIQFQNNGVVDDSQLPKDRFSAERLKGVDSTLKIQPAKLEDSAVYLCASTAGVSVYNEQFFGPGTRLTVL.

The chain employs TRBV20-1 and TRBJ2-1; D call uncertain. This CDR3 comprises 13 residues. The germline V and J ends were trimmed by 3 bases and 9 bases, with 15 bases remaining between them. Germline lookup yields CDR1 DFQATT and CDR2 SNEGSKA (reference sequence). This CDR3 reads CSASTILLGEQFF. CDR3 in DNA: TGCAGTGCTAGTACTATCCTCCTGGGTGAGCAGTTCTTC.

This clone was counted only a few times. For the CDR3, the DNA is TGTGCCAGCAGTGACACGGCCGGGGAGCTGTTTTTT. Amino acids: CASSDTAGELFF. The chain links TRBV12-3 or TRBV12-4 to TRBJ2-2; D unclear. The V and J ends lost 5 bases and 6 bases respectively, with 7 bases between them. This CDR3 has 12 amino acids.

The rearrangement links TRBV7-2 to TRBJ2-1; TRBD2 aligns across 7 bases. CDR1 is SGHTA, CDR2 FQGNSA, per germline. V trimming: 9 bases; J trimming: 4 bases; junction bases outside the gene matches: 3. The CDR3 has 12 residues. The CDR3 protein is CASGLDYNEQFF. CDR3 bases: TGTGCCAGTGGACTAGATTACAATGAGCAGTTCTTC.

CDR3 loop: CASSPGTDYNQPQHF. The CDR3 region has the DNA TGTGCCAGCAGCCCCGGGACAGACTACAATCAGCCCCAGCATTTT. The chain combines TRBV21-1 with TRBJ1-5; the table's D gene call, TRBD1, was not cross checked with the DNA. TRBV21-1 is a listed pseudogene. This CDR3 has 15 residues.

The CDR3, as DNA: TGTGCCAGTAGTCCTCGCCCGAAGGACAGGATGGGACCCCGGGACTATGGCTACACCTTC. Its translation: CASSPRPKDRMGPRDYGYTF. The rearrangement joins TRBV19 to TRBJ1-2, with 7 bases that match TRBD1. From germline, CDR1 is LNHDA and CDR2 SQIVND (reference sequence). With 5 bases clipped from V and 3 bases from J, the junction kept 24 bases outside the gene matches. The CDR3 contains 20 residues.

The gene calls are TRBV7-9 and TRBJ1-1; 9 bases fit TRBD1. From germline, CDR1 is SEHNR and CDR2 FQNEAQ (reference sequence). The CDR3 runs 17 residues. Unmatched junction bases numbered 9, after V lost 0 bases and J lost 4 bases. This chain's CDR3 is CASSLAGQGRRGTEAFF. The CDR3 DNA reads TGTGCCAGCAGCTTAGCGGGACAGGGTCGAAGGGGCACTGAAGCTTTCTTT.

V is TRBV7-6 and J is TRBJ2-7; D gene unclear. Trimming removed 2 bases at V and 0 bases at J, with 11 bases between. CDR3 length: 15 residues. Germline V CDR1 and CDR2: SGHVS, FNYEAQ. The CDR3 bases are TGTGCCAGCAGCTTATACGAACAGAGCTCCTACGAGCAGTACTTC. This codes for CASSLYEQSSYEQYF.

This chain links TRBV5-4 with TRBJ1-2, with 7 positions matching TRBD1. V lost 4 bases, J lost 4 bases, and 7 bases stayed unmatched. The CDR3 covers 14 residues. Looked up from germline, CDR1 is SGHNT and CDR2 is YYREEE (reference sequence). Written as DNA, the CDR3 is TGTGCCAGCAGCATGGGGACAGTAATCTATGGCTACACCTTC. Translated: CASSMGTVIYGYTF.

This clone was observed many times. The chain has TRBV24-1 and TRBJ2-2; D call uncertain. Germline loops: CDR1 KGHDR, CDR2 SFDVKD. Trimming pared 8 bases from V and 3 bases from J, leaving 15 bases between. The CDR3 is 15 amino acids. Written as DNA, the CDR3 is TGTGCCACCAAGGATGGAGTTGGTGACACCGGGGAGCTGTTTTTT. Its protein product is CATKDGVGDTGELFF.

This chain connects TRBV4-3 to TRBJ2-7; D might be TRBD1 (5 bases). This CDR3 is 15 amino acids long. Per the germline V gene, CDR1 is LGHNA and CDR2 is YSLEER. Trimming took 4 bases from V and 0 from J, leaving 13 bases between them. The CDR3 loop reads CASSRDRDGSYEQYF. The CDR3 nucleotides read TGCGCCAGCAGCCGCGACAGAGACGGCTCCTACGAGCAGTACTTC.

This clone was seen more than once but under ten times. The DNA of the CDR3 is TGTGCCAGCAGTGAAAGGGTCCGGGACAGAGGCTACGAGCAGTACTTC. It specifies CASSERVRDRGYEQYF. The chain carries TRBV6-1 and TRBJ2-7; TRBD1 matches 7 bases. The CDR3 is 16 amino acids. The V and J ends lost 2 bases and 3 bases, in that order; junction bases with no gene match: 10. The germline V gene has CDR1 MNHNS and CDR2 SASEGT.

The chain uses TRBV10-3 and TRBJ1-6; 10 bases are a match to TRBD1. The germline gives CDR1 ENHRY, CDR2 SYGVKD. J gave up 2 bases and V 5 bases, and 3 bases lay outside the gene matches. The CDR3 sequence is 16 residues long. In DNA, the CDR3 is TGTGCCATCAGTCGGACAGGGGGTACCTATAATTCACCCCTCCACTTT. Translated: CAISRTGGTYNSPLHF.

This CDR3 reads CASSPGGTGSNEQFF. CDR3 nucleotides: TGCGCCAGCAGCCCCGGGGGGACTGGGTCCAATGAGCAGTTCTTC. This chain links TRBV5-1 with TRBJ2-1; 7 nucleotides align to TRBD2. The J segment lost 6 bases and the V segment lost 4 bases, leaving 10 bases of the junction unmatched. Germline loops: CDR1 SGHRS, CDR2 YFSETQ. The CDR3 length is 15 residues.

V and J are TRBV24-1 and TRBJ1-1; 8 bases are shared with TRBD1. The CDR3 has 13 residues. Germline CDR1 is KGHDR and CDR2 is SFDVKD. J lost 6 bases, V lost 5 bases, and 4 bases had no gene match. CDR3: CATSAGGAAEAFF. DNA of the CDR3: TGTGCCACCAGTGCAGGGGGCGCGGCTGAAGCTTTCTTT.

The rearrangement joins TRBV7-9 to TRBJ1-4; no clear D. Per germline, CDR1 SEHNR and CDR2 FQNEAQ (reference sequence). This CDR3 has 14 residues. The V end was cut by 0 bases, the J end by 10 bases, with 12 bases between. In DNA, the CDR3 is TGTGCCAGCAGCTTAGCCGGGGAGAAGGGAAAACTGTTTTTT. Encoded protein: CASSLAGEKGKLFF.

The gene calls are TRBV2 and TRBJ2-5; TRBD2 is a possible D gene (5 bases). Germline lookup yields CDR1 SNHLY and CDR2 FYNNEI. The CDR3 is 14 residues long. V shed 5 bases and J shed 5 bases, with 15 bases lying between them. Here the CDR3 DNA reads TGTGCCAGCAGTCCCGGGGTATTAGGGGAGACCCAGTACTTC. It codes for CASSPGVLGETQYF.

The CDR3 region has the DNA TGCGCCAGCCGAGTCCCGCCAGCGGGACGGAGGTTCTTC. Translation gives CASRVPPAGRRFF. The V and J genes are TRBV5-1 and TRBJ2-1; 7 bases map to TRBD2. Germline V gene data show CDR1 as SGHRS and CDR2 as YFSETQ. The CDR3 has 13 residues. The J segment lost 15 bases and the V segment lost 7 bases, leaving 16 bases of the junction unmatched.